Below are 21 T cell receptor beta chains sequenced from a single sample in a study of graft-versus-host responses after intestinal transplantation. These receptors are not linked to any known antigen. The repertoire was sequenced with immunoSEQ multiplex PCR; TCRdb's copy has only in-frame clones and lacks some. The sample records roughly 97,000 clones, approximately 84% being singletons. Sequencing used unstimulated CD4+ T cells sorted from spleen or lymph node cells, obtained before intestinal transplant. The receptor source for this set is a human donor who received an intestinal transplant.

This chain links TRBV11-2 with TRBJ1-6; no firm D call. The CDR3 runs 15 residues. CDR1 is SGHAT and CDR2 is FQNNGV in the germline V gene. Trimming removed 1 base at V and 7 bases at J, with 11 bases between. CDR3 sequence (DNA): TGTGCCAGCAGCTTAGCGTTGGGATCGAATTCACCCCTCCACTTT. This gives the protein CASSLALGSNSPLHF.

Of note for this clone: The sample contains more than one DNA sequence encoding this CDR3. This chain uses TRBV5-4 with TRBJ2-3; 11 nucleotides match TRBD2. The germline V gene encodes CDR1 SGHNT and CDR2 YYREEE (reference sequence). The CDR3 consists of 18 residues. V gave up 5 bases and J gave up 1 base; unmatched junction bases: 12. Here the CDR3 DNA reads TGTGCCAGCAGAAGGGGGGGCGTGGGACTAGCGGGCACAGATACGCAGTATTTT. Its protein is CASRRGGVGLAGTDTQYF.

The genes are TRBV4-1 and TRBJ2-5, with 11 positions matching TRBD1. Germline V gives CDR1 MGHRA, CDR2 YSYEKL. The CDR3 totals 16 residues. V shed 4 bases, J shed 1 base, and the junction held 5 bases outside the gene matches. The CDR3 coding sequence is TGCGCCAGCAGCCTCCGGGACAGGGGGGTCCAAGAGACCCAGTACTTC. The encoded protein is CASSLRDRGVQETQYF.

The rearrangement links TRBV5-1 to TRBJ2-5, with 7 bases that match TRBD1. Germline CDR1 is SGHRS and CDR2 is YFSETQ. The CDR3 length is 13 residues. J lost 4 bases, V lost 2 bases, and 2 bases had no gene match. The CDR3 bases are TGCGCCAGCAGCTTCAGACAGGGAGAGACCCAGTACTTC. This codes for CASSFRQGETQYF.

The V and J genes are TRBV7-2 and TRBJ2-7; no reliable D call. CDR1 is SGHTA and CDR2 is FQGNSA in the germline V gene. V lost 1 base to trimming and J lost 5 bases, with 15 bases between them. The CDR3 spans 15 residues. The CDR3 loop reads CASSLERSFIHEQYF. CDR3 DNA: TGTGCCAGCAGCTTAGAGCGCAGTTTTATCCACGAGCAGTACTTC.

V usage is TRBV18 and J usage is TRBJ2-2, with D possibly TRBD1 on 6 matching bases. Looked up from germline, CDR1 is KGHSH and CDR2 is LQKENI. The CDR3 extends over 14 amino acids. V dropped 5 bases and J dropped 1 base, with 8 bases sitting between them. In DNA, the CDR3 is TGTGCCAGCTCAGAGACAGGGAACACCGGGGAGCTGTTTTTT. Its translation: CASSETGNTGELFF.

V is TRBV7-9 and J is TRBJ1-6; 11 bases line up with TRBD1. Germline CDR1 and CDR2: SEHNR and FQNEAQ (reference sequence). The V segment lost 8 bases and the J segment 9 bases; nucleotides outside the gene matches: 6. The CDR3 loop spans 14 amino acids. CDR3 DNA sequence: TGTGCCAGCGGGACGGGACAGGGGGGTTCACCCCTCCACTTT. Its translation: CASGTGQGGSPLHF. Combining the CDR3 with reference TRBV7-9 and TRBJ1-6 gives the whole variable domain DTGVSQNPRHKITKRGQNVTFRCDPISEHNRLYWYRQTLGQGPEFLTYFQNEAQLEKSRLLSDRFSAERPKGSFSTLEIQRTEQGDSAMYLCASGTGQGGSPLHFGNGTRLTVT.

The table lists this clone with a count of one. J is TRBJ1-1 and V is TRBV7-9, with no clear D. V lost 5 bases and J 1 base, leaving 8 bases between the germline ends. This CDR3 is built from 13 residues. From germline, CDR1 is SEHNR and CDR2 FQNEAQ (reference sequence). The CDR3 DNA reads TGTGCCAGCAGCACGGACGGGAACACTGAAGCTTTCTTT. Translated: CASSTDGNTEAFF. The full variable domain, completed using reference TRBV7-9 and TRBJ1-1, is DTGVSQNPRHKITKRGQNVTFRCDPISEHNRLYWYRQTLGQGPEFLTYFQNEAQLEKSRLLSDRFSAERPKGSFSTLEIQRTEQGDSAMYLCASSTDGNTEAFFGQGTRLTVV.

As DNA, the CDR3 is TGTGCCAGCAGCCCTCGGGGACTAGCCTACAATGAGCAGTTCTTC. Its protein is CASSPRGLAYNEQFF. The chain joins TRBV6-1 to TRBJ2-1, with TRBD2 matching over 8 bases. This CDR3 is built from 15 residues. Germline assignment: CDR1 MNHNS and CDR2 SASEGT. The junction had 6 bases not matched to a gene; V was cut back by 6 bases and J by 2 bases.

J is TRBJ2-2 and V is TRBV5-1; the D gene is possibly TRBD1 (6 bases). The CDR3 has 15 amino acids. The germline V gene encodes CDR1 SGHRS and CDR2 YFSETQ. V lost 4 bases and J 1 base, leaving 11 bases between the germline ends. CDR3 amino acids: CASSVDSRNTGELFF. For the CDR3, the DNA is TGCGCCAGCAGCGTGGACAGCCGGAACACCGGGGAGCTGTTTTTT.

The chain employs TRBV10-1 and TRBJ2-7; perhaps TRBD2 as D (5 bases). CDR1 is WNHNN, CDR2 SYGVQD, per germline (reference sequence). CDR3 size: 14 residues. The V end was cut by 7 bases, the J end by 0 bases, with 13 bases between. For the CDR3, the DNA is TGCGCCAGCACAAATAGCGCGAGCTCCTACGAGCAGTACTTC. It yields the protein CASTNSASSYEQYF.

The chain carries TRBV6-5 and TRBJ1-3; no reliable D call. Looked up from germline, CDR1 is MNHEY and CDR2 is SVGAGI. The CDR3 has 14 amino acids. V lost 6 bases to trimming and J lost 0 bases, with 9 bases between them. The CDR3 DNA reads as TGTGCCAGCAGGATTCAGGTCTCTGGAAACACCATATATTTT. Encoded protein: CASRIQVSGNTIYF.

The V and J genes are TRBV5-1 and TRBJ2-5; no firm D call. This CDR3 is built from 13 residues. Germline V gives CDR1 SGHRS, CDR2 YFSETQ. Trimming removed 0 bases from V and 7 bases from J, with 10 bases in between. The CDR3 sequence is CASSLGSLGTQYF. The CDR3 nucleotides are TGCGCCAGCAGCTTGGGATCGCTAGGGACCCAGTACTTC.

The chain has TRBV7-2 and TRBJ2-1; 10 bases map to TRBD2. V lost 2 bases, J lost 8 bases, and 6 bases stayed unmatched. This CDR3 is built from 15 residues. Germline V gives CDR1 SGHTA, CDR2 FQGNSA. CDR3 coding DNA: TGTGCCAGCAGCTTAACAGCGGGAGGGGGCTATGAGCAGTTCTTC. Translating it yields CASSLTAGGGYEQFF.

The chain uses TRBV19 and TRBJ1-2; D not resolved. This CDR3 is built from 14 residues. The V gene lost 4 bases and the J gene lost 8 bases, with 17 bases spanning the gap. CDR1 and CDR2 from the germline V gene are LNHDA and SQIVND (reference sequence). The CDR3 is CASSKGRQLRGYTF. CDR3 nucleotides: TGTGCCAGTAGTAAAGGACGGCAGCTTCGGGGCTACACCTTC.

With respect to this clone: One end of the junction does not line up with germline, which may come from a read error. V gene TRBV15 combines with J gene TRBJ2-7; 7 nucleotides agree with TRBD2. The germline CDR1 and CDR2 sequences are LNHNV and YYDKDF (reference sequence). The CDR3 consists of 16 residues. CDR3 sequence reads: CATSGEPAKRDGEQYF. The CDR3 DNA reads TGTGCCACCAGCGGAGAACCGGCTAAGCGGGACGGGGAGCAGTACTTC.

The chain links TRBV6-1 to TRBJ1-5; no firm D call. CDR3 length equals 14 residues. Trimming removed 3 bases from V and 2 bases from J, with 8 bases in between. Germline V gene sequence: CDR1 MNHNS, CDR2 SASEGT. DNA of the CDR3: TGTGCCAGCAGTGAGGGTGTCCGCAATCAGCCCCAGCATTTT. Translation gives CASSEGVRNQPQHF.

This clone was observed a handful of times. This chain's CDR3 is CATRRVGDSNQPQHF. For the CDR3, the DNA is TGTGCCACCAGGAGGGTCGGAGATAGCAATCAGCCCCAGCATTTT. V gene TRBV6-5 combines with J gene TRBJ1-5; no clear D. The germline V gene has CDR1 MNHEY and CDR2 SVGAGI. This CDR3 comprises 15 residues. Trimming stripped 10 bases from V and 0 bases from J, with 16 bases between.

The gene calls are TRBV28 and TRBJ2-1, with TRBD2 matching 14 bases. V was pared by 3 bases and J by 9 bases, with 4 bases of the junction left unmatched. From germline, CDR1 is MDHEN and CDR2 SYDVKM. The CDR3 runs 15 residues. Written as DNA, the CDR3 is TGTGCCAGCAGTTTTGTTGGGACTAGCGGGGGTGAGCAGTTCTTC. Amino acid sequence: CASSFVGTSGGEQFF.

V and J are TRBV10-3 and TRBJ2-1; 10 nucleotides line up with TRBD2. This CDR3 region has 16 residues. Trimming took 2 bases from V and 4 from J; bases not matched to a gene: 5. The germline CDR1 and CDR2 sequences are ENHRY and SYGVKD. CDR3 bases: TGTGCCATCAGTGAGGCCTTAGCGGGGGGATACAATGAGCAGTTCTTC. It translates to CAISEALAGGYNEQFF.

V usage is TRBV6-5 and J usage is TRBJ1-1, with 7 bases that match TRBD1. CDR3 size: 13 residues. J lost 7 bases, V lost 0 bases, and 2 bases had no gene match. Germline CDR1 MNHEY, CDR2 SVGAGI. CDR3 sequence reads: CASSYSQGFEAFF. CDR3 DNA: TGTGCCAGCAGTTACTCACAGGGGTTTGAAGCTTTCTTT.